This TCR beta chain originates from a study of T cell changes during pregnancy in multiple sclerosis. This CDR3 is 15 amino acids long. Trimming took off 0 bases at V and 4 bases at J, with 14 bases between the two ends. Per the germline V gene, CDR1 is SGHRS and CDR2 is YFSETQ. The method was immunoSEQ multiplex PCR; TCRdb's version includes in-frame clones alone and lacks a portion of them. The table has about 44,000 clones, approximately 92% seen once. This clone was seen once. This clonotype was obtained from a female donor with multiple sclerosis, enrolled in a pregnancy study. The chain joins TRBV5-1 to TRBJ2-7; D ambiguous. Source material: peripheral blood. The CDR3 DNA reads as TGCGCCAGCAGCTTGGAGCCTCAGCAGGTGTACGAGCAGTACTTC. It yields the protein CASSLEPQQVYEQYF.